This TCR beta chain is from a study of blood T cell repertoires in COVID-19. Study in general: Acute and convalescent COVID-19 specimens originated in the United States, Italy and Spain. T cells, B-cell-depleted T cells, or PBMCs provided the cDNA or gDNA that served as material.

In the source study's methods: Reference gene primer amplification yielded estimated nucleated cell counts. TCRdb's table, derived via immunoSEQ multiplex PCR, lists solely in-frame clones and lacks some. D and trimming come from the DNA, and the V and J calls and clone size come from that table. The repertoire holds about 190,000 clones, with around four fifths as singletons. This clonotype was obtained from a woman in her 70s with active or convalescent COVID-19. The sample was peripheral blood.

The CDR3 is CASSQVGLAGAAEQYF. The DNA for the CDR3 is TGCGCCAGCAGCCAGGTCGGACTAGCGGGAGCGGCCGAGCAGTACTTC. V gene TRBV4-1 combines with J gene TRBJ2-7; 13 nucleotides line up with TRBD2. After removal of 3 bases from V and 6 bases from J, the junction contained 8 bases not matched to a gene. The CDR3 length is 16 residues. Germline values: CDR1 MGHRA, CDR2 YSYEKL.